The source of this T cell receptor (beta chain) is a study of T cell changes during pregnancy in multiple sclerosis. Sequencing used immunoSEQ multiplex PCR; TCRdb keeps in-frame clones, though not all of them. Of around 30,000 clones detected, about 88% appear once; the ten largest clones hold 10% to 13%. The CDR3 contains 16 residues. The V gene end was trimmed by 0 bases and the J gene end by 4 bases; junction bases not matched to a gene: 7. Germline V gene data show CDR1 as SGDLS and CDR2 as YYNGEE. The rearrangement links TRBV9 to TRBJ1-1; 9 bases map to TRBD1. The receptor was isolated from a female donor with multiple sclerosis, enrolled in a pregnancy study. Sequencing used CD8+ T cells from peripheral blood mononuclear cells, obtained in the second trimester of pregnancy. The DNA for the CDR3 is TGTGCCAGCAGCGTAGGGGACAGGGTGGGAGGCACTGAAGCTTTCTTT. Translation: CASSVGDRVGGTEAFF. The full variable domain, its missing parts supplied by reference TRBV9 and TRBJ1-1, is DSGVTQTPKHLITATGQRVTLRCSPRSGDLSVYWYQQSLDQGLQFLIQYYNGEERAKGNILERFSAQQFPDLHSELNLSSLELGDSALYFCASSVGDRVGGTEAFFGQGTRLTVV.